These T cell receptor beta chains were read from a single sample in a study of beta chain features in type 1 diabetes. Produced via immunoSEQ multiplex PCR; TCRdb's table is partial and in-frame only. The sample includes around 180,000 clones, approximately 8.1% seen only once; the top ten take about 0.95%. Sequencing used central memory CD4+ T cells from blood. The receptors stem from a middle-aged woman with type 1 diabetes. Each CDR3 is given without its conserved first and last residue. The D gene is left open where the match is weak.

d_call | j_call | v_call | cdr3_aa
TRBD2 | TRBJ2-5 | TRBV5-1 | ASSLGGGQETQY
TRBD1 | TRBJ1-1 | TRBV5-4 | ASSSPGTGRNTEAF
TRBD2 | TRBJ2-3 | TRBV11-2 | ASSLDKGTSGSKDTQY
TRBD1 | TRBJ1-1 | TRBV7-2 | ASSWTGGLNTEAF
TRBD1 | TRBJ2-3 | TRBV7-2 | ASSWTGGADTQY
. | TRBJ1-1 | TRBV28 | ASNEAGRETEAF
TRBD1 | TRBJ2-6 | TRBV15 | ATSRGGTGGAGANVLT
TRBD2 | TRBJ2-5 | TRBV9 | ASSGGGLAGQETQY
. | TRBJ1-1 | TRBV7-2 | ASSFAERGGNTEAF
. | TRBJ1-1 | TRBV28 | ASSPTRIGNTEAF
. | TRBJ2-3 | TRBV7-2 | ASSLVWGGSRDTQY
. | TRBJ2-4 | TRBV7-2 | ASSLKGGGGWNIQY
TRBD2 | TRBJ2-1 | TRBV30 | AGGGSGRGDEQF
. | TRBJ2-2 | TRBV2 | ASSLQGTGELF
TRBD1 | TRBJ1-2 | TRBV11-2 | ASSLGRGDNYGYT
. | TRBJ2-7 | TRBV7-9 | ASSTPRSGESYEQY
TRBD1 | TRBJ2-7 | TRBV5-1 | ASSPMGTGIDEQY
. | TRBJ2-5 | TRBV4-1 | ASSQGARGEETQY
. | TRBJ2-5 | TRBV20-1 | SASEKETQY
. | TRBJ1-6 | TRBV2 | ASQAQTNSPLH
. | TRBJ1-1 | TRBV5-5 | ASSLLVNTEAF
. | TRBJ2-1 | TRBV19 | ATASGVFDYNEQF
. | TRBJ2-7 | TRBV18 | ASSRAGTPVGEQY
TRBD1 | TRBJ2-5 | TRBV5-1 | ASSLQGQETQY
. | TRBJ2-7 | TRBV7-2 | ASSLMSPGNSYEQY
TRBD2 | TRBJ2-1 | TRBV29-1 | SVVLVPGGLNEQF
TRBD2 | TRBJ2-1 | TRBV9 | ASSPTSGGRSEQF
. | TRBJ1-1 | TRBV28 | ASSDYGGRAF
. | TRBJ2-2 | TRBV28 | ASSLGGASTGELF
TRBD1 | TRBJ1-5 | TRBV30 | AWSVTTGGNQPQH
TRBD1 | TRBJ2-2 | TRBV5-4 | ASSPPGQGNTGELF
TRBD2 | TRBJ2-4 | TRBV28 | ASRETSGMIQY
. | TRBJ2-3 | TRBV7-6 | ASSDGQTDTQY
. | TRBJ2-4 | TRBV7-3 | ASSREVGKNIQY
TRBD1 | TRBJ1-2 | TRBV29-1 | SVEDTPGTGGYGYT
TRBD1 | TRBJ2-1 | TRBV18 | ASSPTGTGGSNEQF
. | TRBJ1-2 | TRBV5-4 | ASSLEGPYGYT
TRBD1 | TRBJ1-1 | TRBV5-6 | ASSFTTGATEAF
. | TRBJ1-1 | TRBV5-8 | ASSSYWTVEAF
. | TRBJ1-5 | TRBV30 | AWSVGAGQPQH
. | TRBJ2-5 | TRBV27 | ASSLSFQETQY
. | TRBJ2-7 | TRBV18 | ASSPTRGGYEQY
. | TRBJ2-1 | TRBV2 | ASSPFNEQF
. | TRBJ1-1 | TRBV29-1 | SVEVVQTRRTEAF
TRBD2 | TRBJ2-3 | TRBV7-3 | ASSLGLAGGSTDTQY
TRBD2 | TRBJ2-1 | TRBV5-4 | ASSLAGGGYEQF
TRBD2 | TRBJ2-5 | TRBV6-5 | ASSRRTSGAETQY
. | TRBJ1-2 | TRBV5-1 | ASSLVAEYYGYT
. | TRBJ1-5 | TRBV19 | ASSIVVGQPQH
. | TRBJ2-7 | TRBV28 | ASSIQEPYEQY
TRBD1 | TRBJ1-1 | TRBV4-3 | ASSQDIGDRVTNTEAF